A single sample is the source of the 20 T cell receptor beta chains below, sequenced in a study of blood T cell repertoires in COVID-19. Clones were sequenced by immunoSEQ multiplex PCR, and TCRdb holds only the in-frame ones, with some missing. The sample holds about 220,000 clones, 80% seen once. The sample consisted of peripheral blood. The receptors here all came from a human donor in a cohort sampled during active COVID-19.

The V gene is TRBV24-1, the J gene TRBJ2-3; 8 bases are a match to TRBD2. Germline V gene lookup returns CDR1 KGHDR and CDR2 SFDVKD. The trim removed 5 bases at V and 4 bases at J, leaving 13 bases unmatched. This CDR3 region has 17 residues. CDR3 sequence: CATSALPGGGAADTQYF. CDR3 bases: TGTGCCACCAGTGCCCTCCCGGGAGGGGGGGCTGCAGATACGCAGTATTTT.

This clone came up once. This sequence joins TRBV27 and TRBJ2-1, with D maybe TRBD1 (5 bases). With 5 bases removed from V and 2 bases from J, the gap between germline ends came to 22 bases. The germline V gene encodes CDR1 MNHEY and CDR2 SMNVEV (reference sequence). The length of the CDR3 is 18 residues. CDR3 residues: CASSPSEKSGRPYNEQFF. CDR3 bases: TGTGCCAGCAGTCCATCCGAGAAATCAGGGCGCCCCTACAATGAGCAGTTCTTC.

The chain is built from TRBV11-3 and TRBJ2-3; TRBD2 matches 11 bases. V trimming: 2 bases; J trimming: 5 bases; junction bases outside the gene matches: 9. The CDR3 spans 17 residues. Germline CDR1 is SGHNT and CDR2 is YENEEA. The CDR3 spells CASSLRGLAGGKDTQYF. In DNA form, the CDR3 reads TGTGCCAGCAGCTTAAGGGGGCTAGCGGGAGGCAAAGATACGCAGTATTTT.

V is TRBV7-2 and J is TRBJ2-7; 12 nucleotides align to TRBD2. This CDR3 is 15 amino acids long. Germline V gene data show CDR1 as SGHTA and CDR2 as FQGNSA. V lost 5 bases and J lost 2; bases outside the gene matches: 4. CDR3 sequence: CASSPLAGGPYEQYF. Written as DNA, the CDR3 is TGTGCCAGCAGCCCGCTAGCGGGGGGGCCCTACGAGCAGTACTTC.

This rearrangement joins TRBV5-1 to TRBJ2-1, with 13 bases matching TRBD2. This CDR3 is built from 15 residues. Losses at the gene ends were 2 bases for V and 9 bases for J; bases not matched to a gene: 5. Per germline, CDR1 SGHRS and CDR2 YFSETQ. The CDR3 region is CASSFGLAGVFEQFF. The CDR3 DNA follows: TGCGCCAGCAGCTTCGGACTAGCGGGAGTTTTTGAGCAGTTCTTC.

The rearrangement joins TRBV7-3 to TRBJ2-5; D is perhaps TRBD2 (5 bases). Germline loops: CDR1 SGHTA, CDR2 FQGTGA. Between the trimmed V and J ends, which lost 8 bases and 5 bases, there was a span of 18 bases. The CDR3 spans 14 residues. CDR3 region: CASSPATGGETQYF. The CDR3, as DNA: TGTGCCAGCTCCCCCGCGACGGGCGGGGAGACCCAGTACTTC.

The CDR3 DNA sequence: TGTGCCAGCAGCTCCCCCGAGACAGGGAACCCCGGCTCCTATGGCTACACCTTC. Translated, it gives CASSSPETGNPGSYGYTF. The chain is built from TRBV5-6 and TRBJ1-2; 7 nucleotides line up with TRBD1. The V gene's germline CDR1 is SGHDT and CDR2 YYEEEE. The CDR3 loop spans 18 amino acids. Germline trimming cut 3 bases from V and 4 bases from J; bases unmatched to any gene: 18.

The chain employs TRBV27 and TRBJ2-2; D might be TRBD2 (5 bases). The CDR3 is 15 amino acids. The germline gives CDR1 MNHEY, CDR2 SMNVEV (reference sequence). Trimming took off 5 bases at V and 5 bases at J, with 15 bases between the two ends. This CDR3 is CASSPRTSATGELFF. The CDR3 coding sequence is TGTGCCAGCAGTCCCCGGACTTCCGCTACCGGGGAGCTGTTTTTT.

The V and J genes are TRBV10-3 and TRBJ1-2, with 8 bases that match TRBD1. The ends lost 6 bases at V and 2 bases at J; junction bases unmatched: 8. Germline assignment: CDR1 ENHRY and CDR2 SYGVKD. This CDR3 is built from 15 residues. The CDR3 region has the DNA TGTGCCATCAGGTCCGGGACAGGAGACAACTATGGCTACACCTTC. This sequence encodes CAIRSGTGDNYGYTF.

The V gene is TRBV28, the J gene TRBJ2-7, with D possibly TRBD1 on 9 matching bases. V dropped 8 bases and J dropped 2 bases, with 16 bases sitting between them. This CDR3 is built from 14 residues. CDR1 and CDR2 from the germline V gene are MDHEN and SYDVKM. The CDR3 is CASDSGTGTYEQYF. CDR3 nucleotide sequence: TGTGCCAGCGATAGCGGGACAGGGACCTACGAGCAGTACTTC.

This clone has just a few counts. Here the CDR3 reads CASSLDRGGSAFF. CDR3 DNA sequence: TGTGCCAGCAGTCTAGACAGGGGAGGGTCAGCTTTCTTT. The chain has TRBV6-5 and TRBJ1-1; 8 bases are shared with TRBD1. Trimming cost V 5 bases and J 10 bases; bases outside gene matches: 9. From germline, CDR1 is MNHEY and CDR2 SVGAGI. The CDR3 is made up of 13 amino acids.

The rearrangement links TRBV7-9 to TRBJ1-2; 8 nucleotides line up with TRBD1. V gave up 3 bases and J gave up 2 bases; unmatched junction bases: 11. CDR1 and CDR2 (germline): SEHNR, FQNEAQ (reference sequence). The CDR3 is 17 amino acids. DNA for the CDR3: TGTGCCAGCAGCTTTTCTTTTGGTGACAGGGGAAACTATGGCTACACCTTC. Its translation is CASSFSFGDRGNYGYTF.

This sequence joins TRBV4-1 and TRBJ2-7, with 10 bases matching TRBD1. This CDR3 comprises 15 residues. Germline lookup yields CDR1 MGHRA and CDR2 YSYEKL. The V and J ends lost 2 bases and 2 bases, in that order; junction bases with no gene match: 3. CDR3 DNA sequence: TGCGCCAGCAGCCAACGGGACAGGGGCCCCTACGAGCAGTACTTC. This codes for CASSQRDRGPYEQYF.

The DNA for the CDR3 is TGTGCCACTGGGCAGGGCGACGTTATTGGGGACACTGAAGCTTTCTTT. Its translation is CATGQGDVIGDTEAFF. The V call is TRBV5-4, the J call TRBJ1-1, with D possibly TRBD1 on 5 matching bases. Germline-derived CDR1 and CDR2 are SGHNT and YYREEE (reference sequence). This CDR3 comprises 16 residues. V was trimmed by 9 bases and J by 3 bases, leaving 24 bases between them. Together with reference TRBV5-4 and TRBJ1-1, the CDR3 gives the full variable domain: ETGVTQSPTHLIKTRGQQVTLRCSSQSGHNTVSWYQQALGQGPQFIFQYYREEENGRGNFPPRFSGLQFPNYSSELNVNALELDDSALYLCATGQGDVIGDTEAFFGQGTRLTVV.

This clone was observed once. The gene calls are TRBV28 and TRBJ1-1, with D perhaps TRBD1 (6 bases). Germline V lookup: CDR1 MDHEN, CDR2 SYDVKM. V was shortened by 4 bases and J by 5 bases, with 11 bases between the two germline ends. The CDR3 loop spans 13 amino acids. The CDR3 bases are TGTGCCAGCAGTTCCCCAGGGGAGACTGAAGCTTTCTTT. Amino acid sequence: CASSSPGETEAFF.

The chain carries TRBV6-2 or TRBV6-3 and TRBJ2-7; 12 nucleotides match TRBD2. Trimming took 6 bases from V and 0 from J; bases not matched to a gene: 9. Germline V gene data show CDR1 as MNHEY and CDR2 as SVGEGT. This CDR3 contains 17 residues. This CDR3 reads CASSSGTSGLRSYEQYF. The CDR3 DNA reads TGTGCCAGCAGCTCGGGGACTAGCGGGCTACGCTCCTACGAGCAGTACTTC.

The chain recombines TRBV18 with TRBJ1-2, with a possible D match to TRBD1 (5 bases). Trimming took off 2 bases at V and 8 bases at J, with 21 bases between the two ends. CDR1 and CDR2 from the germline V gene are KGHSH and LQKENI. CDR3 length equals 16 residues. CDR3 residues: CASSPNSGTHDGGYTF. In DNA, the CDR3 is TGTGCCAGCTCACCAAACAGCGGGACTCACGATGGGGGCTACACCTTC. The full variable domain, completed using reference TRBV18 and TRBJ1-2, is NAGVMQNPRHLVRRRGQEARLRCSPMKGHSHVYWYRQLPEEGLKFMVYLQKENIIDESGMPKERFSAEFPKEGPSILRIQQVVRGDSAAYFCASSPNSGTHDGGYTFGSGTRLTVV.

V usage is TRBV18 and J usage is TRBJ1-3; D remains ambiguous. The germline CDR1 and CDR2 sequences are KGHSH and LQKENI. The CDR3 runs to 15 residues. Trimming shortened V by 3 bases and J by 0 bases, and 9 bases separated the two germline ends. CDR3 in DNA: TGTGCCAGCTCACCCCCAGAACGCTCTGGAAACACCATATATTTT. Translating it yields CASSPPERSGNTIYF.

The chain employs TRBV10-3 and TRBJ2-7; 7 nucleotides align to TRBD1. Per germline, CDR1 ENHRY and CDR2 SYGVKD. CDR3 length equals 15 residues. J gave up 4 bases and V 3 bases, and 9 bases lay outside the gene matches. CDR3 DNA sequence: TGTGCCATCAGTGATCCGAGGACAGGAGAGTACGAGCAGTACTTC. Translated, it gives CAISDPRTGEYEQYF.

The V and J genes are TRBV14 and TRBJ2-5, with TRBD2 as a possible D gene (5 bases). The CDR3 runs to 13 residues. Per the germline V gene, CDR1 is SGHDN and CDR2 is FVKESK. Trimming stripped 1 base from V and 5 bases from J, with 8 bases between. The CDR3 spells CASSQVRVETQYF. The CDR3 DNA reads TGTGCCAGCAGCCAAGTGCGGGTGGAGACCCAGTACTTC. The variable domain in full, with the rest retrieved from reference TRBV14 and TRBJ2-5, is EAGVTQFPSHSVIEKGQTVTLRCDPISGHDNLYWYRRVMGKEIKFLLHFVKESKQDESGMPNNRFLAERTGGTYSTLKVQPAELEDSGVYFCASSQVRVETQYFGPGTRLLVL.